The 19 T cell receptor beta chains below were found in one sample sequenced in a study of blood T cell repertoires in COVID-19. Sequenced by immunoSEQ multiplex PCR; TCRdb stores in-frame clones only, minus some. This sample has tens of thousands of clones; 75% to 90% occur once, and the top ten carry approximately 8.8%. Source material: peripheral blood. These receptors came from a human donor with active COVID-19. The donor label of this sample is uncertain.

CDR3 bases: TGTGCCAGCAGCCAAGATCTAGGTACAGGGAACCAGCCCCAGCATTTT. It translates to CASSQDLGTGNQPQHF. This chain links TRBV4-2 with TRBJ1-5, with a tentative D call TRBD1 (6 bases). In germline, CDR1 is LGHNA, CDR2 YNFKEQ. The CDR3 sequence is 16 residues long. The V gene lost 0 bases and the J gene lost 7 bases, with 16 bases spanning the gap.

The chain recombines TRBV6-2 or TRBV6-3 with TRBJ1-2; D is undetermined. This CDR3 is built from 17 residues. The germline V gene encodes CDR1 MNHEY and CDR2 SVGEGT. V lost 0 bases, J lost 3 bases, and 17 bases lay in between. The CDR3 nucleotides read TGTGCCAGCAGTTACTCCCCGAATAGGGAGGTTTACTATGGCTACACCTTC. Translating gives CASSYSPNREVYYGYTF.

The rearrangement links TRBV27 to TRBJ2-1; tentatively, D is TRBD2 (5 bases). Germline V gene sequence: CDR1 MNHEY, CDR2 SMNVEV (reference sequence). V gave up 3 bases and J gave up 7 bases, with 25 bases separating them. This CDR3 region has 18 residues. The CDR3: CASSFARSSTWRVNEQFF. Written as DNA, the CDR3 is TGTGCCAGCAGTTTTGCACGGTCTAGCACCTGGAGAGTGAATGAGCAGTTCTTC.

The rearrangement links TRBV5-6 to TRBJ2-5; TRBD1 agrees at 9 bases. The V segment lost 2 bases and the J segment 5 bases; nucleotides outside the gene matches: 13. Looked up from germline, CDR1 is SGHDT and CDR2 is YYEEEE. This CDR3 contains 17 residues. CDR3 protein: CASSFLLGQGPGETQYF. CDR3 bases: TGTGCCAGCAGCTTCCTTTTAGGACAGGGGCCGGGGGAGACCCAGTACTTC.

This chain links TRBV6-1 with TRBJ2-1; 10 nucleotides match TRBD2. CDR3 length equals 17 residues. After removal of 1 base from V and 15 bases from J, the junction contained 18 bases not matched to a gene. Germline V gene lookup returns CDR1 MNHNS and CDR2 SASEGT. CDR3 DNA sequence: TGTGCCAGCAGTGAAGAAATGGCTAGCGGGGGCCCTTTCAGGCTGTTCTTC. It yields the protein CASSEEMASGGPFRLFF.

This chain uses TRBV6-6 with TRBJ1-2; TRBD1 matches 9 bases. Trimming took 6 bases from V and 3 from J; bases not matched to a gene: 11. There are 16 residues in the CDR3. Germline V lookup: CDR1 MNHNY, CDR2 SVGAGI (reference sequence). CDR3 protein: CASRLDRTGAHYGYTF. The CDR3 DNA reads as TGTGCCAGCAGACTCGATCGGACAGGGGCGCACTATGGCTACACCTTC.

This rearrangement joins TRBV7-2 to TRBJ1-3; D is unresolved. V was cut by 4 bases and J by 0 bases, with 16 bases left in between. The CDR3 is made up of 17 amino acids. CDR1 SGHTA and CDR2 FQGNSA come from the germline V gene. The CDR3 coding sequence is TGTGCCAGCAGCTCCCTTCCTGGTCGGTACTCTGGAAACACCATATATTTT. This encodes CASSSLPGRYSGNTIYF. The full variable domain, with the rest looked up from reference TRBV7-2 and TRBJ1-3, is GAGVSQSPSNKVTEKGKDVELRCDPISGHTALYWYRQSLGQGLEFLIYFQGNSAPDKSGLPSDRFSAERTGGSVSTLTIQRTQQEDSAVYLCASSSLPGRYSGNTIYFGEGSWLTVV.

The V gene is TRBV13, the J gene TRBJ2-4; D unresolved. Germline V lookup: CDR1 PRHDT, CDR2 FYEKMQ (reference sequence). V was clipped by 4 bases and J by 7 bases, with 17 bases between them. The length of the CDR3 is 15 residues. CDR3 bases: TGTGCCAGCAGCTCCCCTCGGTTCAATCGGAACATTCAGTACTTC. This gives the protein CASSSPRFNRNIQYF.

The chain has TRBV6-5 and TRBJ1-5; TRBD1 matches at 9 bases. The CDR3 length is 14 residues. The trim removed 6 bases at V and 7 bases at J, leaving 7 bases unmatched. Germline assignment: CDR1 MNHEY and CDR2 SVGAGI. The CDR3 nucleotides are TGTGCCAGCAGGCCCTCGGGACAGGGACAGCCCCAGCATTTT. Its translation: CASRPSGQGQPQHF.

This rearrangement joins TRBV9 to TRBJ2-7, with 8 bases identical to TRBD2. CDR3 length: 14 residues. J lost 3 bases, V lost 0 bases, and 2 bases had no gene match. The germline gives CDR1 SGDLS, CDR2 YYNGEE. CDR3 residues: CASSVASGGYEQYF. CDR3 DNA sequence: TGTGCCAGCAGCGTAGCAAGCGGGGGCTACGAGCAGTACTTC.

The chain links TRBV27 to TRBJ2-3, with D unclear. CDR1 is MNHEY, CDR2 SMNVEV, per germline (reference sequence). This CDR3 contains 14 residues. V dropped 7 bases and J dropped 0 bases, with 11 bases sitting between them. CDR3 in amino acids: CASTYASSTDTQYF. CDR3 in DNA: TGTGCCAGCACCTACGCCTCGAGCACAGATACGCAGTATTTT.

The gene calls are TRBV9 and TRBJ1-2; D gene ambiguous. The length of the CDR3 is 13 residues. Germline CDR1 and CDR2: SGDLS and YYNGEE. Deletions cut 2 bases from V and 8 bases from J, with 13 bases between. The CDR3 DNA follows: TGTGCCAGCAGCGTTTTACCTAACGAGGGCTACACCTTC. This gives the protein CASSVLPNEGYTF.

The CDR3: CASSNRVEQYF. The CDR3 bases are TGTGCCAGCAGTAACAGGGTCGAGCAGTACTTC. The chain links TRBV6-5 to TRBJ2-7; D might be TRBD1 (6 bases). V was shortened by 5 bases and J by 6 bases, with 8 bases between the two germline ends. This CDR3 contains 11 residues. The V gene's germline CDR1 is MNHEY and CDR2 SVGAGI.

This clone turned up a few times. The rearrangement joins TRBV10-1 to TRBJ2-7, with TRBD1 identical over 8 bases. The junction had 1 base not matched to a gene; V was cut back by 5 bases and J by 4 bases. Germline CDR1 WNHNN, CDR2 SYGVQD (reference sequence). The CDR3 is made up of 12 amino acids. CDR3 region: CASSRTGYEQYF. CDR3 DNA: TGCGCCAGCAGTCGGACAGGGTACGAGCAGTACTTC.

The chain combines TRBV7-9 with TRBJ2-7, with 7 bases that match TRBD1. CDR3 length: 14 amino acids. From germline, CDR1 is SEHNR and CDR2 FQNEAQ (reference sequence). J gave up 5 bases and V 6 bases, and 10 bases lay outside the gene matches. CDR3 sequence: CASSPSRTGDEQYF. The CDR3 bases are TGTGCCAGCAGTCCTTCTAGGACAGGCGACGAGCAGTACTTC.

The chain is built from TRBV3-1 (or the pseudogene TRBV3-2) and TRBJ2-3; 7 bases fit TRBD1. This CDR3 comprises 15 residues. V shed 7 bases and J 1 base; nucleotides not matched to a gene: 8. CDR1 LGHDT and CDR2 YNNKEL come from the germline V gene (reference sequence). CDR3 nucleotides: TGTGCCAGCAACCTCCTTGGACAGGGCACAGATACGCAGTATTTT. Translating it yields CASNLLGQGTDTQYF.

The CDR3 DNA follows: TGTGCCAGCAGCGTAGATGCGGGGGGTACCTACGAGCAGTACTTC. Protein: CASSVDAGGTYEQYF. The rearrangement links TRBV9 to TRBJ2-7, with 8 nucleotides matching TRBD2. Germline assignment: CDR1 SGDLS and CDR2 YYNGEE. V trimming: 0 bases; J trimming: 2 bases; junction bases outside the gene matches: 4. The CDR3 consists of 15 residues. Filled out from reference TRBV9 and TRBJ2-7, the complete variable domain reads DSGVTQTPKHLITATGQRVTLRCSPRSGDLSVYWYQQSLDQGLQFLIQYYNGEERAKGNILERFSAQQFPDLHSELNLSSLELGDSALYFCASSVDAGGTYEQYFGPGTRLTVT.

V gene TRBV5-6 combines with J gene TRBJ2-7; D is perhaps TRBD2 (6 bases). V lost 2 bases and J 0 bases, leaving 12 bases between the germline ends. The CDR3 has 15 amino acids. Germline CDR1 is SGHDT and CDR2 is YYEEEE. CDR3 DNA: TGTGCCAGCAGCTTTCCTGGGGGGAGCTCCTACGAGCAGTACTTC. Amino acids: CASSFPGGSSYEQYF. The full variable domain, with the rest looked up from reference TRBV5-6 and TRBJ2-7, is DAGVTQSPTHLIKTRGQQVTLRCSPKSGHDTVSWYQQALGQGPQFIFQYYEEEERQRGNFPDRFSGHQFPNYSSELNVNALLLGDSALYLCASSFPGGSSYEQYFGPGTRLTVT.

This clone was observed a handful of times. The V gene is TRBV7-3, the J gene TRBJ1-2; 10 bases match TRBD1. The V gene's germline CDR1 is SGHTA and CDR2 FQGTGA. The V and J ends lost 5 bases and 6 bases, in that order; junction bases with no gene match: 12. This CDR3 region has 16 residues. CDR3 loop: CASSPTGQGGIHGYTF. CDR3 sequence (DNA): TGTGCCAGCAGCCCCACCGGACAGGGGGGTATTCATGGCTACACCTTC. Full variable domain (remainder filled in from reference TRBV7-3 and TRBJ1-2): GAGVSQTPSNKVTEKGKYVELRCDPISGHTALYWYRQSLGQGPEFLIYFQGTGAADDSGLPNDRFFAVRPEGSVSTLKIQRTERGDSAVYLCASSPTGQGGIHGYTFGSGTRLTVV.